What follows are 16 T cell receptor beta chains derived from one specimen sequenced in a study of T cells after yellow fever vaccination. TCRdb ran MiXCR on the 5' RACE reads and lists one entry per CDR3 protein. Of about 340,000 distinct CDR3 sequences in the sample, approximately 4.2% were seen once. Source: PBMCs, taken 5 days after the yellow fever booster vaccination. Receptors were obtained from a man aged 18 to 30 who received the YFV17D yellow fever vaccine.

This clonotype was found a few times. The CDR3 is CASSSSWFGEQFF. CDR3 nucleotide sequence: TGTGCCAGCAGCTCTTCCTGGTTTGGTGAGCAGTTCTTC. V is TRBV7-3 and J is TRBJ2-1; D is unresolved. V lost 4 bases, J lost 9 bases, and 13 bases lay in between. Per the germline V gene, CDR1 is SGHTA and CDR2 is FQGTGA. This CDR3 comprises 13 residues.

The CDR3 region has the DNA TGTGCCTGGAGTTGGGAGGCCAACGTCCTGACTTTC. This encodes CAWSWEANVLTF. This chain links TRBV30 with TRBJ2-6, with unresolved D. CDR1 and CDR2 (germline): GTSNPN, SVGIG (reference sequence). The germline V and J ends were trimmed by 2 bases and 6 bases, with 5 bases remaining between them. The length of the CDR3 is 12 residues.

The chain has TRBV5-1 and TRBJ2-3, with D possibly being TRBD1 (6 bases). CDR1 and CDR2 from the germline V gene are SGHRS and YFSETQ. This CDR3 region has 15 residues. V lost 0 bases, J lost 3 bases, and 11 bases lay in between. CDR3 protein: CASSLGGLWTDTQYF. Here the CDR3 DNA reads TGCGCCAGCAGCTTGGGGGGGCTTTGGACAGATACGCAGTATTTT.

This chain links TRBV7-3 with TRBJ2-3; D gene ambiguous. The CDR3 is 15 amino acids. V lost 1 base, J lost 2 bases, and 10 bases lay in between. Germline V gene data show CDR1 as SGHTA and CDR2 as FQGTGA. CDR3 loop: CASSLISGHTDTQYF. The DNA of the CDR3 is TGTGCCAGCAGCTTAATCTCAGGCCACACAGATACGCAGTATTTT.

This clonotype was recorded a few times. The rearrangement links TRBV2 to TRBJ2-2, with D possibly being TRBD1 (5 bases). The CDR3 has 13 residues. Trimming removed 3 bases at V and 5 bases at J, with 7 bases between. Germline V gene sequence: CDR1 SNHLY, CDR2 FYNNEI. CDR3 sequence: CASSDRVTGELFF. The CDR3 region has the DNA TGTGCCAGCAGTGACAGGGTTACCGGGGAGCTGTTTTTT. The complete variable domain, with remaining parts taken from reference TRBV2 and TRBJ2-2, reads EPEVTQTPSHQVTQMGQEVILRCVPISNHLYFYWYRQILGQKVEFLVSFYNNEISEKSEIFDDQFSVERPDGSNFTLKIRSTKLEDSAMYFCASSDRVTGELFFGEGSRLTVL.

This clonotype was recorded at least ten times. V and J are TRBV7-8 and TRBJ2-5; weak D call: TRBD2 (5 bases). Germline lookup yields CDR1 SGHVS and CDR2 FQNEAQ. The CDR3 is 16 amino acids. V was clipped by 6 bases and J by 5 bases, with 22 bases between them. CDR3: CASRGRRLAVRETQYF. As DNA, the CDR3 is TGTGCCAGCAGGGGCCGGAGGCTAGCAGTTCGGGAGACCCAGTACTTC.

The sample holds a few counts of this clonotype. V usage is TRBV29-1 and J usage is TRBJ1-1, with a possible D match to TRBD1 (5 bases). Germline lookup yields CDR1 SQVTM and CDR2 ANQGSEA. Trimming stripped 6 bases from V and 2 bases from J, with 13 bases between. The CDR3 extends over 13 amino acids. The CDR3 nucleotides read TGCAGCGTCCAGGGACGGCTTAACACTGAAGCTTTCTTT. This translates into CSVQGRLNTEAFF.

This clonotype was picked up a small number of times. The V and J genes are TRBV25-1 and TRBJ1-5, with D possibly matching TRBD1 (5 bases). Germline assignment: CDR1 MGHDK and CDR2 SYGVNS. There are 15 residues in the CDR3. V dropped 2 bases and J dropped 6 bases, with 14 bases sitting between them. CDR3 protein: CASSEIPGGVQPQHF. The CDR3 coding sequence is TGTGCCAGCAGTGAAATCCCGGGGGGGGTTCAGCCCCAGCATTTT.

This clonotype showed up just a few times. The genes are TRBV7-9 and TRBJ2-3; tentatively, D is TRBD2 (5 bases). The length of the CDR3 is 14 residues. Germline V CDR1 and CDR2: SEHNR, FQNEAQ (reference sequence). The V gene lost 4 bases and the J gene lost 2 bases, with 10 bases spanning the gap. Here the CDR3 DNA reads TGTGCCAGCAGCTCCTCGACTATCACAGATACGCAGTATTTT. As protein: CASSSSTITDTQYF.

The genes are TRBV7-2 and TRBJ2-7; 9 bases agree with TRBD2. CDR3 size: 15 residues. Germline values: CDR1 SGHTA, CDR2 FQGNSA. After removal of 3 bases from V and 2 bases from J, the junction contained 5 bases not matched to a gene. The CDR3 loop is CASSFGGGGTYEQYV. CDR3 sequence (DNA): TGTGCCAGCAGCTTCGGCGGGGGGGGGACCTACGAGCAGTACGTC.

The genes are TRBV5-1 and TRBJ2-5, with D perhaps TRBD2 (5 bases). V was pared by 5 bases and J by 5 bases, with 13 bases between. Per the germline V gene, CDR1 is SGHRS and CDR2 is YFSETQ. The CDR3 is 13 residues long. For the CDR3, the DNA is TGCGCCAGCAGGTCGGGGTCTGGGGAGACCCAGTACTTC. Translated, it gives CASRSGSGETQYF.

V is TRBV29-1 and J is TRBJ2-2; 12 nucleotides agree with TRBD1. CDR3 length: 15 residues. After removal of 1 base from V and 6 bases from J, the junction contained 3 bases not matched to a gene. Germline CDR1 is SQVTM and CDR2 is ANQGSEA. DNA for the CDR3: TGCAGCGTTGAAGGCGGGACAGGGGGCTCCGGGGAGCTGTTTTTT. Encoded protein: CSVEGGTGGSGELFF.

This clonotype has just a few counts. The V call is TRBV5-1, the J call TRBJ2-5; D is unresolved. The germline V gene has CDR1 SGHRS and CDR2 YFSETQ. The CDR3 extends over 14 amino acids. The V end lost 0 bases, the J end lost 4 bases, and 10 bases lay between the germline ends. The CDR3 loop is CASSLDYVRETQYF. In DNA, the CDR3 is TGCGCCAGCAGCTTGGACTACGTGAGAGAGACCCAGTACTTC.

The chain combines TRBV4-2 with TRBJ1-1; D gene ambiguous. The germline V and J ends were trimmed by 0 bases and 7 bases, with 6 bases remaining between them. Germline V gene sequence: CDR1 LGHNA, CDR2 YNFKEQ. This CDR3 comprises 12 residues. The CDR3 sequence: CASSQEDVEAFF. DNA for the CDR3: TGTGCCAGCAGCCAAGAAGACGTTGAAGCTTTCTTT.

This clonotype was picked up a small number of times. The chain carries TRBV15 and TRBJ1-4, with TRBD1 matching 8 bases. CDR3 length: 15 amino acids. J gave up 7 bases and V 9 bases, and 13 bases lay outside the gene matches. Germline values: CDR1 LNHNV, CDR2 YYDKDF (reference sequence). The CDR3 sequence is CATSGTGRLGEKLFF. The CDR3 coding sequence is TGTGCCACGTCCGGGACAGGCCGCTTGGGTGAAAAACTGTTTTTT. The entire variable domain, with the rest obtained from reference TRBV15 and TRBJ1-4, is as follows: DAMVIQNPRYQVTQFGKPVTLSCSQTLNHNVMYWYQQKSSQAPKLLFHYYDKDFNNEADTPDNFQSRRPNTSFCFLDIRSPGLGDTAMYLCATSGTGRLGEKLFFGSGTQLSVL.

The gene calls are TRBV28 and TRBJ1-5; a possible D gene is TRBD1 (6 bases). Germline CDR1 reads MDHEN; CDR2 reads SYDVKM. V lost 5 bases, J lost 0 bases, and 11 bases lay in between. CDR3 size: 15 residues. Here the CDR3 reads CASSETGISNQPQHF. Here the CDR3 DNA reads TGTGCCAGCAGTGAAACAGGGATTAGCAATCAGCCCCAGCATTTT.